The T cell receptor beta chain under discussion was sequenced for a study of response to subunit inactivated influenza vaccine. Study-level findings and limits: Few new T cells, the authors suggested, are recruited by each seasonal influenza vaccination.

On this clonotype itself: Antigen specificity is unknown.

One entry per CDR3 protein, called by TCRdb with MiXCR from the RT-PCR reads. The sample has 650,000 or so distinct CDR3 sequences; 14% are singletons. The TCR was taken from a man between 45 and 60 years old who received an inactivated influenza vaccine. This specimen was PBMCs from blood, taken less than 15 days before vaccination.

The DNA of the CDR3 is TGTGCCAGCAGTGAACGGCCAAGCCGTGGACAAGAGACCCAGTACTTC. Translated, it gives CASSERPSRGQETQYF. The J gene is TRBJ2-5, the V gene TRBV25-1, with D uncertain. V lost 2 bases and J lost 2, with 15 bases in between. Germline V lookup: CDR1 MGHDK, CDR2 SYGVNS. This CDR3 is 16 amino acids long.